This is a list of T cell receptor beta chains from one sample in a study of shared clonotypes between healthy human individuals. The repertoire was sequenced with immunoSEQ multiplex PCR; TCRdb's copy has only in-frame clones and lacks some. Of about 380,000 clones listed, approximately 96% were seen once; the top ten hold about 0.32%. The sample taken for sequencing was memory CD8+ T cells sorted from blood. These receptors came from a young man in good health. CDR3s include the opening cysteine and the closing phenylalanine or tryptophan. A D gene is named only where the DNA matches it firmly. Clone size is not always given. Where it is, it says once, few, many or a class for expanded clones.

d_call,clone_size,cdr3_length,j_call,v_call,cdr3_aa,cdr3_nt
TRBD2,.,15,TRBJ2-1,TRBV5-4,CASSLGSGTYNEQFF,TGTGCCAGCAGCTTGGGCAGCGGGACGTACAATGAGCAGTTCTTC
TRBD1,.,14,TRBJ2-7,TRBV14,CASSLMGQFYEQYF,TGTGCCAGCAGCCTGATGGGACAGTTCTACGAGCAGTACTTC
.,.,14,TRBJ2-5,TRBV5-1,CASSLGRGQETQYF,TGCGCCAGCAGCTTGGGTCGAGGCCAAGAGACCCAGTACTTC
.,.,15,TRBJ2-1,TRBV2,CAIRPRTKGYNEQFF,TGTGCCATCCGGCCAAGGACTAAGGGTTACAATGAGCAGTTCTTC
.,.,13,TRBJ2-5,TRBV18,CASSPPGQETQYF,TGTGCCAGCTCACCACCCGGCCAAGAGACCCAGTACTTC
TRBD2,.,14,TRBJ2-7,TRBV27,CASSFTREYYEQYF,TGTGCCAGCAGTTTCACGCGGGAGTACTACGAGCAGTACTTC
.,.,14,TRBJ2-1,TRBV5-6,CASSFLAIYNEQFF,TGTGCCAGCAGCTTTTTAGCGATCTACAATGAGCAGTTCTTC
.,.,10,TRBJ2-5,TRBV20-1,CSATQETQYF,TGCAGTGCAACTCAAGAGACCCAGTACTTC
TRBD2,.,17,TRBJ2-6,TRBV10-2,CASRSGTSGSGANVLTF,TGCGCCAGCAGATCCGGGACTAGCGGGTCTGGGGCCAACGTCCTGACTTTC
TRBD2,.,15,TRBJ2-7,TRBV6-5,CASSRTSGRLYEQYF,TGTGCCAGCAGCCGAACTAGCGGGAGACTCTACGAGCAGTACTTC
.,.,15,TRBJ2-3,TRBV30,CAWSVLGVRTDTQYF,TGTGCCTGGAGTGTACTAGGGGTTCGCACAGATACGCAGTATTTT
TRBD1,.,15,TRBJ2-1,TRBV9,CASSVGVGQGNEQFF,TGTGCCAGCAGCGTAGGTGTAGGACAGGGCAATGAGCAGTTCTTC
.,.,13,TRBJ1-5,TRBV10-3,CATNRGYNQPQHF,TGTGCCACAAATCGGGGCTACAATCAGCCCCAGCATTTT
TRBD1,.,14,TRBJ2-7,TRBV9,CASSETGQGYEQYF,TGTGCCAGCAGCGAGACGGGACAGGGCTACGAGCAGTACTTC
.,.,11,TRBJ2-7,TRBV7-2,CASSSRAEQYF,TGTGCCAGCAGCTCCCGGGCAGAGCAGTACTTC
TRBD2,once,13,TRBJ2-7,TRBV28,CATQSGTTYEQYF,TGTGCCACCCAGAGCGGGACGACCTACGAGCAGTACTTC
TRBD2,.,15,TRBJ2-1,TRBV29-1,CSVDAILAGARSQFF,TGCAGCGTTGATGCCATACTAGCGGGCGCGCGAAGTCAGTTCTTC
TRBD2,.,15,TRBJ2-7,TRBV28,CASSSPSGRPYEQYF,TGTGCCAGCAGTTCACCTAGCGGGAGGCCTTACGAGCAGTACTTC
TRBD2,.,18,TRBJ2-1,TRBV28,CASSLSPGLALSYNEQFF,TGTGCCAGCAGTTTATCCCCGGGACTAGCGCTCTCCTACAATGAGCAGTTCTTC
TRBD1,.,17,TRBJ1-1,TRBV19,CASSISSGGAMNTEAFF,TGTGCCAGTAGTATCTCCTCAGGGGGCGCGATGAACACTGAAGCTTTCTTT
TRBD2,.,16,TRBJ2-3,TRBV5-1,CASSLGGTTLTDTQYF,TGCGCCAGCAGCTTGGGGGGGACTACCCTCACAGATACGCAGTATTTT
.,.,14,TRBJ1-2,TRBV28,CASTSPGDLRGYTF,TGTGCCAGCACCTCTCCCGGGGACCTGCGGGGCTACACCTTC